These 21 T cell receptor beta chains came from one sample sequenced in a study of blood T cell repertoires in COVID-19. Profiled with immunoSEQ multiplex PCR; TCRdb holds only in-frame clones, not every one. This table has 270,000 or so clones, approximately 83% appearing once. Sequencing was done on a sample of peripheral blood. These receptors were collected from a woman in her fifties or sixties who had recovered from COVID-19.

The chain uses TRBV5-1 and TRBJ1-5; D gene ambiguous. The CDR3 has 12 residues. The germline CDR1 and CDR2 sequences are SGHRS and YFSETQ. V shed 4 bases and J shed 5 bases, with 7 bases lying between them. CDR3 sequence reads: CASSLQDQPQHF. CDR3 in DNA: TGCGCCAGCAGCCTCCAGGATCAGCCCCAGCATTTT.

J is TRBJ2-7 and V is TRBV7-2, with 12 bases aligning to TRBD1. Germline CDR1 reads SGHTA; CDR2 reads FQGNSA. V was pared by 5 bases and J by 7 bases, with 12 bases of the junction left unmatched. The CDR3 has 16 amino acids. The CDR3 here is CASSRGQGALAGEQYF. As DNA, the CDR3 is TGTGCCAGCAGCCGGGGACAGGGGGCCCTGGCGGGGGAGCAGTACTTC.

The chain combines TRBV7-2 with TRBJ2-1; 10 nucleotides agree with TRBD2. In germline, CDR1 is SGHTA, CDR2 FQGNSA. V was clipped by 5 bases and J by 4 bases; unmatched bases: 17. This CDR3 has 19 amino acids. CDR3 residues: CASSPNGLAALSPYNEQFF. The CDR3 nucleotides are TGTGCCAGCAGCCCAAATGGACTAGCGGCCCTCTCGCCTTACAATGAGCAGTTCTTC.

CDR3 DNA sequence: TGTGCCAGCAGCCTGGGGACTAGCGGGACCTACTTCGAGCAGTACTTC. It translates to CASSLGTSGTYFEQYF. The chain links TRBV5-4 to TRBJ2-7; 13 nucleotides line up with TRBD2. J lost 6 bases, V lost 4 bases, and 10 bases had no gene match. From germline, CDR1 is SGHNT and CDR2 YYREEE (reference sequence). There are 16 residues in the CDR3.

This chain joins TRBV9 and TRBJ2-5; tentative D call: TRBD2 (5 bases). Trimming shortened V by 0 bases and J by 2 bases, and 8 bases separated the two germline ends. This CDR3 comprises 14 residues. CDR1 and CDR2 from the germline V gene are SGDLS and YYNGEE. The CDR3 region has the DNA TGTGCCAGCAGCGTAGACGGGATTCAAGAGACCCAGTACTTC. Amino acid sequence: CASSVDGIQETQYF.

The genes are TRBV5-1 and TRBJ2-7, with 7 bases aligning to TRBD2. CDR1 and CDR2 (germline): SGHRS, YFSETQ. The V gene end was trimmed by 0 bases and the J gene end by 2 bases; junction bases not matched to a gene: 5. This CDR3 spans 15 amino acids. CDR3: CASSLVASGPYEQYF. DNA for the CDR3: TGCGCCAGCAGCTTGGTGGCTAGCGGACCCTACGAGCAGTACTTC. The full variable domain, with the rest looked up from reference TRBV5-1 and TRBJ2-7, is KAGVTQTPRYLIKTRGQQVTLSCSPISGHRSVSWYQQTPGQGLQFLFEYFSETQRNKGNFPGRFSGRQFSNSRSEMNVSTLELGDSALYLCASSLVASGPYEQYFGPGTRLTVT.

The gene calls are TRBV12-3 or TRBV12-4 and TRBJ1-2; 8 nucleotides align to TRBD1. The CDR3 has 12 residues. Trimming removed 6 bases from V and 8 bases from J; junction bases left unmatched: 5. CDR3 loop: CASRTQGGGYTF. The DNA for the CDR3 is TGTGCCAGCAGGACACAGGGGGGCGGCTACACCTTC.

The chain links TRBV10-3 to TRBJ1-2, with unresolved D. The V end was cut by 7 bases, the J end by 3 bases, with 21 bases between. The V gene's germline CDR1 is ENHRY and CDR2 SYGVKD. CDR3 length equals 16 residues. Here the CDR3 reads CAITERTLGGDYGYTF. In DNA form, the CDR3 reads TGTGCCATCACTGAAAGAACGCTAGGTGGCGACTATGGCTACACCTTC.

With respect to this clone: Other DNA sequences in the same sample also yield this CDR3. The J gene is TRBJ2-1, the V gene TRBV20-1, with D uncertain. The CDR3 contains 11 residues. The germline V and J ends were trimmed by 5 bases and 3 bases, with 5 bases remaining between them. Germline CDR1 reads DFQATT; CDR2 reads SNEGSKA (reference sequence). CDR3 sequence reads: CSALIYNEQFF. The DNA of the CDR3 is TGCAGTGCTCTTATCTACAATGAGCAGTTCTTC.

The genes are TRBV5-1 and TRBJ2-2; weak D call: TRBD1 (6 bases). From germline, CDR1 is SGHRS and CDR2 YFSETQ. Trimming cost V 2 bases and J 0 bases, with 8 bases left between them. The CDR3 runs 15 residues. The CDR3, as DNA: TGCGCCAGCAGCTTCGGACAGACGAACACCGGGGAGCTGTTTTTT. It translates to CASSFGQTNTGELFF.

This chain uses TRBV28 with TRBJ1-6; weak D call: TRBD1 (6 bases). Germline V gene data show CDR1 as MDHEN and CDR2 as SYDVKM. This CDR3 contains 15 residues. V lost 2 bases and J 10 bases, leaving 15 bases between the germline ends. CDR3: CASSLSGGPGSPLHF. The CDR3 DNA follows: TGTGCCAGCAGTTTAAGTGGGGGCCCGGGGTCACCCCTCCACTTT.

The rearrangement links TRBV11-2 to TRBJ2-2; 8 nucleotides line up with TRBD1. J lost 2 bases, V lost 5 bases, and 16 bases had no gene match. Germline CDR1 reads SGHAT; CDR2 reads FQNNGV. This CDR3 comprises 19 residues. CDR3: CASSQWGRGLQINTGELFF. CDR3 nucleotide sequence: TGTGCCAGCAGCCAGTGGGGCAGGGGGCTCCAAATTAACACCGGGGAGCTGTTTTTT.

This clone was seen a single time. The V and J genes are TRBV5-4 and TRBJ2-3; D remains unclear. The CDR3 is 16 amino acids. Germline V CDR1 and CDR2: SGHNT, YYREEE (reference sequence). V lost 0 bases to trimming and J lost 0 bases, with 11 bases between them. CDR3 loop: CASSLEAAYSTDTQYF. For the CDR3, the DNA is TGTGCCAGCAGCTTGGAGGCGGCATATAGCACAGATACGCAGTATTTT.

The gene calls are TRBV27 and TRBJ2-1, with 11 positions matching TRBD1. After removal of 6 bases from V and 9 bases from J, the junction contained 10 bases not matched to a gene. From germline, CDR1 is MNHEY and CDR2 SMNVEV (reference sequence). The CDR3 length is 15 residues. The CDR3 region is CASRKGQGASTEQFF. The CDR3 region has the DNA TGTGCCAGCAGGAAAGGACAGGGGGCATCGACTGAGCAGTTCTTC.

CDR3 protein: CASSYWSGGVTYEQYF. The CDR3 coding sequence is TGTGCCAGCAGTTACTGGAGCGGGGGGGTAACCTACGAGCAGTACTTC. V is TRBV6-2 or TRBV6-3 and J is TRBJ2-7, with 10 bases matching TRBD2. CDR1 MNHEY and CDR2 SVGEGT come from the germline V gene. V was clipped by 1 base and J by 2 bases; unmatched bases: 5. This CDR3 has 16 amino acids.

The V call is TRBV7-2, the J call TRBJ1-1; 8 bases line up with TRBD1. Trimming removed 2 bases from V and 1 base from J; junction bases left unmatched: 3. The CDR3 has 15 residues. Germline V CDR1 and CDR2: SGHTA, FQGNSA. CDR3 region: CASSLTGTGNTEAFF. CDR3 nucleotide sequence: TGTGCCAGCAGCTTAACCGGGACAGGGAACACTGAAGCTTTCTTT.

V and J are TRBV6-4 and TRBJ1-1, with D perhaps matching TRBD1 (6 bases). Deletions cut 8 bases from V and 0 bases from J, with 13 bases between. There are 14 residues in the CDR3. Looked up from germline, CDR1 is MRHNA and CDR2 is SNTAGT. As DNA, the CDR3 is TGTGCCAGCTCTGAAGGGGGTTTGAACACTGAAGCTTTCTTT. It encodes CASSEGGLNTEAFF.

This clone appeared a few times. This sequence joins TRBV5-4 and TRBJ2-3, with D possibly being TRBD2 (6 bases). CDR1 and CDR2 from the germline V gene are SGHNT and YYREEE (reference sequence). Trimming stripped 1 base from V and 5 bases from J, with 17 bases between. The CDR3 runs to 16 residues. The CDR3, as DNA: TGTGCCAGCAGCTTGACGGGCGGGGCCAGAGGAGATACGCAGTATTTT. It is translated as CASSLTGGARGDTQYF.

The chain employs TRBV27 and TRBJ1-2; D gene uncertain. Germline assignment: CDR1 MNHEY and CDR2 SMNVEV (reference sequence). The CDR3 consists of 15 residues. Trimming took 5 bases from V and 4 from J, leaving 17 bases between them. CDR3 sequence reads: CASSPSGGVGYGYTF. The CDR3 coding sequence is TGTGCCAGCAGTCCTTCAGGCGGGGTGGGCTATGGCTACACCTTC.

The V gene is TRBV3-1 (or the pseudogene TRBV3-2), the J gene TRBJ2-3, with TRBD1 identical over 9 bases. Germline loops: CDR1 LGHDT, CDR2 YNNKEL (reference sequence). Losses at the gene ends were 4 bases for V and 2 bases for J; bases not matched to a gene: 10. The CDR3 is made up of 17 amino acids. CDR3 amino acids: CASSLDVGQGATDTQYF. In DNA, the CDR3 is TGTGCCAGCAGCCTGGACGTGGGACAGGGAGCCACAGATACGCAGTATTTT.

V gene TRBV7-2 combines with J gene TRBJ1-2; 9 positions agree with TRBD1. This CDR3 has 14 residues. Looked up from germline, CDR1 is SGHTA and CDR2 is FQGNSA. Trimming removed 4 bases from V and 2 bases from J; junction bases left unmatched: 2. The chain's CDR3 is CASSSGQGNYGYTF. CDR3 bases: TGTGCCAGCAGCTCGGGACAGGGAAACTATGGCTACACCTTC.